This TCR beta chain was documented in a study of cytomegalovirus exposure and HLA in healthy donors. PCR amplification relied on 60 Vbeta primers (plus 13 Jbeta primers). The data were produced by immunoSEQ multiplex PCR, yet TCRdb's version contains in-frame clones alone and is incomplete. The table includes 90,000 to 150,000 clones, about 8% detected once. CDR1 and CDR2 from the germline V gene are GTSNPN and SVGIG (reference sequence). J gave up 5 bases and V 2 bases, and 5 bases lay outside the gene matches. This CDR3 spans 15 amino acids. The TCR originated in a woman between 35 and 50 years old in good health and CMV-seropositive. This chain links TRBV30 with TRBJ1-6; 8 bases map to TRBD1. The specimen was PBMCs. CDR3 amino acids: CAWSNQGAHNSPLHF. The CDR3 DNA reads as TGTGCCTGGAGTAATCAGGGGGCGCATAATTCACCCCTCCACTTT.